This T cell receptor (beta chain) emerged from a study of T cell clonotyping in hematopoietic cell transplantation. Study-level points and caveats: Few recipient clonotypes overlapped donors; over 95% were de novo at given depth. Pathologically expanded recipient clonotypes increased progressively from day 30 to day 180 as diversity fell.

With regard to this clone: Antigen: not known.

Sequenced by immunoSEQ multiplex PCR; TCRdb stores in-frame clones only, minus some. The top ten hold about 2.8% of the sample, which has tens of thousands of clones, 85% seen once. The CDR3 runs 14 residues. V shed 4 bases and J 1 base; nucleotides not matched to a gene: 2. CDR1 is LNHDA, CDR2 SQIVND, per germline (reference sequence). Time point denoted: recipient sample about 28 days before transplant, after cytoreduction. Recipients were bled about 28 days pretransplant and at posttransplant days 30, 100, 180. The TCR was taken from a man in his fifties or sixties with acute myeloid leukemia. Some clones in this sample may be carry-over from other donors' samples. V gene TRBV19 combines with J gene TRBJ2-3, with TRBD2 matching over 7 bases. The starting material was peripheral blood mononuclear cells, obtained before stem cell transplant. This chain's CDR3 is CASSKLAGTDTQYF. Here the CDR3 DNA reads TGTGCCAGTAGTAAGCTAGCGGGCACAGATACGCAGTATTTT.